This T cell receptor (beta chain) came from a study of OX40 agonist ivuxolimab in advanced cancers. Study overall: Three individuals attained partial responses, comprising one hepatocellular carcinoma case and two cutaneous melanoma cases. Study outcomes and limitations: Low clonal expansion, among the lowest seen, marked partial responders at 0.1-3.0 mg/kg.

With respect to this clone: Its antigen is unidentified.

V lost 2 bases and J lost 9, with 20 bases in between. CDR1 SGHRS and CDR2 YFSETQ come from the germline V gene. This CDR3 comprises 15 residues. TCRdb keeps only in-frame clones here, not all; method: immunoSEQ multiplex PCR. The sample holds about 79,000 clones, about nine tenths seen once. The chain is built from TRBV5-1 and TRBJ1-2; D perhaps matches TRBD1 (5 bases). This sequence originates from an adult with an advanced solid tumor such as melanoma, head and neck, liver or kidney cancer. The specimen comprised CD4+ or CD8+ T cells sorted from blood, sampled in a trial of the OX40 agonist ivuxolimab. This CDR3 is CASSFPGTQDISYTF. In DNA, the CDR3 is TGCGCCAGCAGCTTTCCCGGGACGCAGGATATAAGCTACACCTTC. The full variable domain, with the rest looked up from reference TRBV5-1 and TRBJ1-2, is KAGVTQTPRYLIKTRGQQVTLSCSPISGHRSVSWYQQTPGQGLQFLFEYFSETQRNKGNFPGRFSGRQFSNSRSEMNVSTLELGDSALYLCASSFPGTQDISYTFGSGTRLTVV.